One sample yielded the 20 T cell receptor beta chains listed below, sequenced in a study of OX40 agonist ivuxolimab in advanced cancers. Assay used: immunoSEQ multiplex PCR; TCRdb lists only in-frame clones, some missing. The sample contains more than 95,000 clones, roughly 94% of which appear only once. Sequenced material: CD4+ or CD8+ T cells sorted from blood, taken in a trial of the OX40 agonist ivuxolimab. The receptors derive from an adult with an advanced solid tumor such as melanoma, head and neck, liver or kidney cancer.

CDR3 in amino acids: CASSFGSSPYGYTF. CDR3 nucleotides: TGTGCCAGCAGCTTTGGCAGCTCTCCGTATGGCTACACCTTC. The J gene is TRBJ1-2, the V gene TRBV7-2; D is ambiguous. Germline CDR1 is SGHTA and CDR2 is FQGNSA. The CDR3 sequence is 14 residues long. The germline V and J ends were trimmed by 3 bases and 5 bases, with 13 bases remaining between them.

The chain has TRBV27 and TRBJ2-7; TRBD1 aligns across 7 bases. CDR3 length: 14 residues. J lost 5 bases, V lost 8 bases, and 12 bases had no gene match. Per germline, CDR1 MNHEY and CDR2 SMNVEV (reference sequence). CDR3 DNA: TGTGCCAGCGGTACCGGGACAGCTAGTCACGAGCAGTACTTC. It encodes CASGTGTASHEQYF.

This clone was detected only a few times. This chain connects TRBV30 to TRBJ2-1; no firm D call. The CDR3 spans 15 residues. The germline V and J ends were trimmed by 5 bases and 1 base, with 15 bases remaining between them. Per the germline V gene, CDR1 is GTSNPN and CDR2 is SVGIG (reference sequence). The CDR3 DNA sequence: TGTGCCTGGGTCCCGTACGAAACGTCCTACAATGAGCAGTTCTTC. This gives the protein CAWVPYETSYNEQFF.

The chain employs TRBV5-1 and TRBJ2-7; 13 bases map to TRBD2. This CDR3 has 17 amino acids. V lost 1 base, J lost 7 bases, and 11 bases stayed unmatched. CDR1 and CDR2 from the germline V gene are SGHRS and YFSETQ. CDR3: CASSLLGTSGTAGEQYF. CDR3 DNA sequence: TGCGCCAGCAGCTTGCTCGGGACTAGCGGGACGGCGGGGGAGCAGTACTTC.

The chain has TRBV27 and TRBJ2-7; TRBD2 aligns across 8 bases. The J segment lost 4 bases and the V segment lost 6 bases, leaving 8 bases of the junction unmatched. The CDR3 extends over 14 amino acids. Per the germline V gene, CDR1 is MNHEY and CDR2 is SMNVEV (reference sequence). Here the CDR3 reads CASRPAGARYEQYF. The CDR3 DNA reads as TGTGCCAGCAGACCAGCGGGAGCTAGGTACGAGCAGTACTTC.

The chain is built from TRBV28 and TRBJ1-2; D gene uncertain. V lost 6 bases and J 0 bases, leaving 11 bases between the germline ends. The V gene's germline CDR1 is MDHEN and CDR2 SYDVKM. This CDR3 is 14 amino acids long. The CDR3 region has the DNA TGTGCCAGCAGCCTTGAACAGACTAACTATGGCTACACCTTC. Amino acid sequence: CASSLEQTNYGYTF.

The gene calls are TRBV7-2 and TRBJ2-3; D could derive from TRBD1 or TRBD2 (5 bases each). The CDR3 loop spans 17 amino acids. Germline CDR1 and CDR2: SGHTA and FQGNSA. The V and J ends lost 1 base and 0 bases respectively, with 14 bases between them. Here the CDR3 DNA reads TGTGCCAGCAGCTTAGGGTGGGGCGGGCCGAGCACAGATACGCAGTATTTT. Amino acid sequence: CASSLGWGGPSTDTQYF.

The chain has TRBV10-3 and TRBJ2-3; possibly TRBD1 for D (6 bases). Trimming pared 7 bases from V and 6 bases from J, leaving 14 bases between. The V gene's germline CDR1 is ENHRY and CDR2 SYGVKD. CDR3 size: 13 residues. The chain's CDR3 is CAITRLQGDTQYF. The CDR3 DNA reads as TGTGCCATCACTAGACTCCAGGGGGATACGCAGTATTTT.

This rearrangement joins TRBV30 to TRBJ2-5, with D perhaps matching TRBD2 (5 bases). This CDR3 has 16 amino acids. Trimming took 0 bases from V and 5 from J, leaving 19 bases between them. Germline CDR1 and CDR2: GTSNPN and SVGIG (reference sequence). The CDR3 spells CAWSVLPNKSGETQYF. The DNA of the CDR3 is TGTGCCTGGAGTGTACTCCCGAACAAGTCGGGGGAGACCCAGTACTTC.

This clone was seen once. The rearrangement joins TRBV18 to TRBJ1-1; 9 bases match TRBD1. The germline gives CDR1 KGHSH, CDR2 LQKENI. The junction had 6 bases not matched to a gene; V was cut back by 4 bases and J by 3 bases. The CDR3 length is 15 residues. The CDR3 spells CASSLRTGADTEAFF. Here the CDR3 DNA reads TGTGCCAGCTCACTGCGGACAGGGGCGGACACTGAAGCTTTCTTT.

The chain recombines TRBV11-1 with TRBJ1-5; TRBD1 matches at 9 bases. The germline V gene has CDR1 SGHAT and CDR2 FQDESV (reference sequence). V lost 5 bases and J lost 7; bases outside the gene matches: 3. There are 13 residues in the CDR3. CDR3 coding DNA: TGTGCCAGCAGCGCGGACAGGGGACAGCCCCAGCATTTT. Protein: CASSADRGQPQHF.

The chain links TRBV5-4 to TRBJ1-3, with D maybe TRBD1 (6 bases). V was shortened by 5 bases and J by 0 bases, with 12 bases between the two germline ends. This CDR3 comprises 15 residues. Germline V gene lookup returns CDR1 SGHNT and CDR2 YYREEE (reference sequence). The DNA of the CDR3 is TGTGCCAGCAGGGAGACAGGACCCTCTGGAAACACCATATATTTT. This sequence encodes CASRETGPSGNTIYF.

This sequence joins TRBV28 and TRBJ1-5, with TRBD1 matching 9 bases. CDR1 is MDHEN and CDR2 is SYDVKM in the germline V gene. The CDR3 is made up of 17 amino acids. Losses at the gene ends were 4 bases for V and 4 bases for J; bases not matched to a gene: 11. The CDR3 DNA follows: TGTGCCAGCAGTTCCCCTCACGGGACAGGGCTTAATCAGCCCCAGCATTTT. Encoded protein: CASSSPHGTGLNQPQHF. Variable domain in full (rest from reference TRBV28 and TRBJ1-5): DVKVTQSSRYLVKRTGEKVFLECVQDMDHENMFWYRQDPGLGLRLIYFSYDVKMKEKGDIPEGYSVSREKKERFSLILESASTNQTSMYLCASSSPHGTGLNQPQHFGDGTRLSIL.

The rearrangement joins TRBV28 to TRBJ1-4; the D is unclear. V lost 4 bases, J lost 8 bases, and 17 bases lay in between. Looked up from germline, CDR1 is MDHEN and CDR2 is SYDVKM. The CDR3 length is 15 residues. The CDR3 region is CASSWAKVLSEKLFF. The CDR3 DNA follows: TGTGCCAGCAGTTGGGCGAAGGTCCTATCGGAAAAACTGTTTTTT.

The chain links TRBV29-1 to TRBJ2-2; TRBD1 is a possible D gene (5 bases). Germline CDR1 and CDR2: SQVTM and ANQGSEA. The CDR3 totals 13 residues. Trimming took off 3 bases at V and 4 bases at J, with 9 bases between the two ends. The CDR3 DNA reads as TGCAGCGTTGATATCAGGGTCACCGGGGAGCTGTTTTTT. Protein: CSVDIRVTGELFF.

The chain employs TRBV11-3 and TRBJ2-3, with 12 bases identical to TRBD2. This CDR3 has 16 amino acids. Germline values: CDR1 SGHNT, CDR2 YENEEA. V shed 5 bases and J 1 base; nucleotides not matched to a gene: 4. CDR3 region: CASSVGLAGRTDTQYF. In DNA form, the CDR3 reads TGTGCCAGCAGCGTGGGACTAGCGGGCCGCACAGATACGCAGTATTTT.

This rearrangement joins TRBV11-2 to TRBJ2-1; TRBD1 matches at 7 bases. This CDR3 region has 15 residues. Losses at the gene ends were 6 bases for V and 0 bases for J; bases not matched to a gene: 5. Germline loops: CDR1 SGHAT, CDR2 FQNNGV. The CDR3, as DNA: TGTGCCAGCAGTTCGGACAGGAGCTCCTACAATGAGCAGTTCTTC. This sequence encodes CASSSDRSSYNEQFF.

The rearrangement joins TRBV23-1 to TRBJ1-2, with TRBD1 matching 7 bases. TRBV23-1 is recorded as an ORF, its role being uncertain. Trimming at V came to 4 bases and at J to 5 bases, leaving 10 bases not matched to a gene. There are 15 residues in the CDR3. The CDR3 nucleotides read TGCGCCAGCAGTCTTGGCCCGGACAGGCGGTATGGCTACACCTTC. Protein product: CASSLGPDRRYGYTF.

The rearrangement joins TRBV6-5 to TRBJ1-2, with D perhaps TRBD1 (5 bases). The CDR3 sequence is 16 residues long. V dropped 4 bases and J dropped 1 base, with 16 bases sitting between them. Per the germline V gene, CDR1 is MNHEY and CDR2 is SVGAGI. The DNA for the CDR3 is TGTGCCAGCAGTTCCCCCCGCGGGGGGGATAACTATGGCTACACCTTC. Amino acid sequence: CASSSPRGGDNYGYTF.

This clone occurred once. V usage is TRBV7-2 and J usage is TRBJ1-5; TRBD1 might be the D (6 bases). This CDR3 is built from 13 residues. Trimming left V 6 bases short and J 6 bases short, with 12 bases between. Looked up from germline, CDR1 is SGHTA and CDR2 is FQGNSA. The CDR3 DNA follows: TGTGCCAGCAGATGGGAAGGGGGTCAGCCCCAGCATTTT. It is translated as CASRWEGGQPQHF. Using reference TRBV7-2 and TRBJ1-5 for the parts outside the CDR3, the full variable domain is GAGVSQSPSNKVTEKGKDVELRCDPISGHTALYWYRQSLGQGLEFLIYFQGNSAPDKSGLPSDRFSAERTGGSVSTLTIQRTQQEDSAVYLCASRWEGGQPQHFGDGTRLSIL.